What follows are 22 T cell receptor beta chains derived from one specimen sequenced in a study of T cell responses to AZD1222 COVID-19 vaccine. Produced via immunoSEQ multiplex PCR; TCRdb's table is partial and in-frame only. The sample consists of about 130,000 clones, about 91% of them appearing once. This specimen consisted of peripheral blood, obtained 28 days after the second AZD1222 dose. The receptors here all came from an adult who received the AZD1222 COVID-19 vaccine.

This clone is a singleton in its sample. This chain connects TRBV5-1 to TRBJ1-1; D unresolved. This CDR3 region has 13 residues. Trimming pared 5 bases from V and 1 base from J, leaving 9 bases between. The germline V gene has CDR1 SGHRS and CDR2 YFSETQ. The CDR3: CASRAVENTEAFF. CDR3 nucleotides: TGCGCCAGCAGGGCGGTCGAGAACACTGAAGCTTTCTTT.

For the CDR3, the DNA is TGTGCCAGCAGCGGGGGCTGGGGGGATGAAAAACTGTTTTTT. Residues: CASSGGWGDEKLFF. The gene calls are TRBV9 and TRBJ1-4; a possible D gene is TRBD1 (5 bases). The CDR3 consists of 14 residues. CDR1 and CDR2 (germline): SGDLS, YYNGEE. V lost 3 bases to trimming and J lost 6 bases, with 12 bases between them.

The CDR3 here is CASSQEDMNTEAFF. DNA of the CDR3: TGTGCCAGCAGCCAAGAGGACATGAACACTGAAGCTTTCTTT. The chain employs TRBV3-1 (or the pseudogene TRBV3-2) and TRBJ1-1; possibly TRBD1 for D (5 bases). Trimming removed 0 bases from V and 0 bases from J, with 5 bases in between. Looked up from germline, CDR1 is LGHDT and CDR2 is YNNKEL (reference sequence). The CDR3 totals 14 residues.

This clone was detected once. This chain uses TRBV18 with TRBJ1-1, with a tentative D call TRBD1 (6 bases). Germline values: CDR1 KGHSH, CDR2 LQKENI. V lost 1 base, J lost 5 bases, and 23 bases lay in between. The CDR3 is 18 amino acids. In DNA form, the CDR3 reads TGTGCCAGCTCACCACTCGATCCGGGGGGCGCAACGGGGACTGAAGCTTTCTTT. This codes for CASSPLDPGGATGTEAFF.

V gene TRBV7-9 combines with J gene TRBJ1-4, with D perhaps matching TRBD1 (6 bases). The V gene lost 1 base and the J gene lost 3 bases, with 15 bases spanning the gap. The germline CDR1 and CDR2 sequences are SEHNR and FQNEAQ (reference sequence). The CDR3 runs 17 residues. CDR3 loop: CASSLVGGVGANEKLFF. In DNA form, the CDR3 reads TGTGCCAGCAGCTTAGTGGGGGGCGTAGGGGCTAATGAAAAACTGTTTTTT. Looking up the rest from reference TRBV7-9 and TRBJ1-4 gives the full variable domain: DTGVSQNPRHKITKRGQNVTFRCDPISEHNRLYWYRQTLGQGPEFLTYFQNEAQLEKSRLLSDRFSAERPKGSFSTLEIQRTEQGDSAMYLCASSLVGGVGANEKLFFGSGTQLSVL.

A few counts support this clone. The chain joins TRBV10-3 to TRBJ1-5; the D gene is possibly TRBD1 (5 bases). This CDR3 has 15 residues. Germline CDR1 ENHRY, CDR2 SYGVKD. V was clipped by 1 base and J by 3 bases, with 10 bases between them. In DNA form, the CDR3 reads TGTGCCATCAGTGAGTACGGACACTTCAATCAGCCCCAGCATTTT. This sequence encodes CAISEYGHFNQPQHF.

The rearrangement uses TRBV3-1 (or the pseudogene TRBV3-2) and TRBJ1-1, with D perhaps matching TRBD1 (6 bases). This CDR3 contains 14 residues. In germline, CDR1 is LGHDT, CDR2 YNNKEL (reference sequence). V lost 3 bases and J lost 4, with 12 bases in between. The CDR3: CASSHHDRPTEAFF. CDR3 nucleotide sequence: TGTGCCAGCAGCCACCATGACAGGCCCACTGAAGCTTTCTTT.

This clone was seen a handful of times. This sequence joins TRBV7-3 and TRBJ1-1; D is unresolved. Germline V gene sequence: CDR1 SGHTA, CDR2 FQGTGA. Between the trimmed V and J ends, which lost 1 base and 2 bases, there was a span of 11 bases. The CDR3 is 15 residues long. The DNA of the CDR3 is TGTGCCAGCAGCTTAAGTGGGCAGCTAAACACTGAAGCTTTCTTT. It encodes CASSLSGQLNTEAFF.

The V gene is TRBV7-9, the J gene TRBJ1-2; D is unclear. The CDR3 runs 14 residues. In germline, CDR1 is SEHNR, CDR2 FQNEAQ (reference sequence). Trimming left V 5 bases short and J 8 bases short, with 18 bases between. The CDR3 nucleotides are TGTGCCAGCAGCCCAACGATCGGTAGGGTAGGCTACACCTTC. Translated, it gives CASSPTIGRVGYTF.

The rearrangement joins TRBV18 to TRBJ1-1, with TRBD1 as a possible D gene (6 bases). V gave up 2 bases and J gave up 5 bases, with 15 bases separating them. Per germline, CDR1 KGHSH and CDR2 LQKENI. The CDR3 contains 15 residues. The CDR3 coding sequence is TGTGCCAGCTCACCAGAGTCAGGGGTGGGAACTGAAGCTTTCTTT. Its translation: CASSPESGVGTEAFF.

This chain connects TRBV19 to TRBJ1-1, with 9 bases identical to TRBD1. The CDR3 contains 14 residues. Trimming removed 5 bases from V and 4 bases from J; junction bases left unmatched: 5. In germline, CDR1 is LNHDA, CDR2 SQIVND (reference sequence). CDR3 loop: CASSVDRGSTEAFF. CDR3 in DNA: TGTGCCAGTAGTGTTGACAGGGGGTCCACTGAAGCTTTCTTT.

As concerns this clone: This same CDR3 is encoded by further DNA sequences in the sample. This sequence joins TRBV30 and TRBJ1-1; D gene uncertain. The CDR3 runs to 11 residues. Germline CDR1 and CDR2: GTSNPN and SVGIG (reference sequence). Trimming removed 0 bases from V and 8 bases from J, with 7 bases in between. CDR3 region: CAWSVRGEAFF. The CDR3 DNA sequence: TGTGCCTGGAGTGTTCGGGGAGAAGCTTTCTTT.

V gene TRBV19 combines with J gene TRBJ2-5, with no clear D. The CDR3 runs 14 residues. Trimming shortened V by 4 bases and J by 1 base, and 10 bases separated the two germline ends. Germline assignment: CDR1 LNHDA and CDR2 SQIVND (reference sequence). In DNA, the CDR3 is TGTGCCAGTAGTACCCATCAGCTCCAAGAGACCCAGTACTTC. Its protein product is CASSTHQLQETQYF.

This clone was counted only a few times. The chain joins TRBV5-1 to TRBJ2-7; the D gene could be TRBD1 or TRBD2 (5 bases each). Trimming shortened V by 6 bases and J by 2 bases, and 18 bases separated the two germline ends. Germline CDR1 and CDR2: SGHRS and YFSETQ. The length of the CDR3 is 15 residues. The CDR3: CASTPAPGAAYEQYV. CDR3 sequence (DNA): TGCGCCAGCACCCCCGCCCCCGGGGCAGCCTACGAGCAGTACGTC.

The chain carries TRBV12-3 or TRBV12-4 and TRBJ2-5; D gene uncertain. Trimming removed 3 bases from V and 2 bases from J, with 4 bases in between. The CDR3 extends over 12 amino acids. CDR3 amino acids: CASSFTQETQYF. For the CDR3, the DNA is TGTGCCAGCAGTTTTACACAAGAGACCCAGTACTTC.

The rearrangement links TRBV4-3 to TRBJ2-1; 15 bases fit TRBD2. The CDR3 consists of 17 residues. The germline gives CDR1 LGHNA, CDR2 YSLEER. Trimming at V came to 1 base and at J to 8 bases, leaving 6 bases not matched to a gene. In DNA, the CDR3 is TGCGCCAGCAGCCAAGGTCTTGGACTAGCGGGGGGGGATGAGCAGTTCTTC. As protein: CASSQGLGLAGGDEQFF.

The genes are TRBV6-5 and TRBJ1-2; a weak D match, TRBD1 (5 bases). Germline CDR1 is MNHEY and CDR2 is SVGAGI. V shed 5 bases and J shed 3 bases, with 13 bases lying between them. This CDR3 is built from 14 residues. This chain's CDR3 is CASSPGIVYYGYTF. Written as DNA, the CDR3 is TGTGCCAGCAGTCCAGGGATCGTCTACTATGGCTACACCTTC.

This chain links TRBV19 with TRBJ1-2; TRBD1 agrees at 7 bases. V was pared by 5 bases and J by 2 bases, with 8 bases of the junction left unmatched. The V gene's germline CDR1 is LNHDA and CDR2 SQIVND (reference sequence). The CDR3 consists of 15 residues. CDR3 sequence: CASSPSGTVNYGYTF. Written as DNA, the CDR3 is TGTGCCAGTAGTCCCTCCGGGACAGTGAACTATGGCTACACCTTC.

This clone was counted a few times. This rearrangement joins TRBV7-2 to TRBJ2-2; TRBD2 aligns across 8 bases. With 3 bases clipped from V and 2 bases from J, the junction kept 11 bases outside the gene matches. CDR3 length equals 18 residues. The germline V gene encodes CDR1 SGHTA and CDR2 FQGNSA. The CDR3 DNA is TGTGCCAGCAGCTTCTTTATATTGGGACTAGGAAACACCGGGGAGCTGTTTTTT. It specifies CASSFFILGLGNTGELFF.

The chain joins TRBV7-9 to TRBJ2-1; tentative D call: TRBD2 (5 bases). This CDR3 region has 16 residues. V lost 0 bases to trimming and J lost 1 base, with 10 bases between them. Germline assignment: CDR1 SEHNR and CDR2 FQNEAQ (reference sequence). CDR3 coding DNA: TGTGCCAGCAGCTTAGCGCCGAGCGGATCCTACAATGAGCAGTTCTTC. Translated: CASSLAPSGSYNEQFF. Looking up the rest from reference TRBV7-9 and TRBJ2-1 gives the full variable domain: DTGVSQNPRHKITKRGQNVTFRCDPISEHNRLYWYRQTLGQGPEFLTYFQNEAQLEKSRLLSDRFSAERPKGSFSTLEIQRTEQGDSAMYLCASSLAPSGSYNEQFFGPGTRLTVL.

This CDR3 is CASSLGQRYYTF. In DNA, the CDR3 is TGTGCCAGCAGCTTAGGACAGCGTTACTACACCTTC. The V call is TRBV11-3, the J call TRBJ1-2; tentatively, D is TRBD1 (5 bases). V was trimmed by 1 base and J by 10 bases, leaving 10 bases between them. The CDR3 runs to 12 residues. The germline CDR1 and CDR2 sequences are SGHNT and YENEEA. Full variable domain (remainder filled in from reference TRBV11-3 and TRBJ1-2): EAGVVQSPRYKIIEKKQPVAFWCNPISGHNTLYWYLQNLGQGPELLIRYENEEAVDDSQLPKDRFSAERLKGVDSTLKIQPAELGDSAVYLCASSLGQRYYTFGSGTRLTVV.

This clone was detected a few times. The genes are TRBV6-5 and TRBJ1-2; 7 nucleotides match TRBD1. The CDR3 runs to 14 residues. The germline CDR1 and CDR2 sequences are MNHEY and SVGAGI. The ends lost 7 bases at V and 3 bases at J; junction bases unmatched: 8. The CDR3 is CASTLTGNYYGYTF. The CDR3 nucleotides are TGTGCCAGCACCCTGACAGGGAACTACTATGGCTACACCTTC.